The subject of this entry is one TCR beta chain. This sample was included in a study of regulatory T cells in long-lasting Graves disease. This CDR3 is built from 15 residues. Trimming cost V 0 bases and J 0 bases, with 6 bases left between them. Germline lookup yields CDR1 SGDLS and CDR2 YYNGEE. The time point here: newly diagnosed GD, antithyroid drugs for less than 3 months. PBMCs were the source of the RNA used for TCR sequencing. Construction of TCR beta libraries relied on iRepertoire HTBI primers and on Arm-PCR targeting CDR3 regions. One entry per CDR3 protein, called by TCRdb with MiXCR from the multiplex PCR reads. The data hold around 250,000 distinct CDR3 sequences, with 15% to 20% observed a single time. These same records also appear under a second study, on T cells in Graves' hyperthyroidism and ophthalmopathy. That report adds: Lactation, pregnancy, other autoimmune disease or uncontrolled infection excluded patients.

The chain joins TRBV9 to TRBJ2-2; D unclear. Sequences were derived from peripheral blood mononuclear cells (PBMCs), sampled at new diagnosis, from a patient treated with antithyroid drugs. This clonotype originated in a woman in her 30s with Graves disease. The CDR3 is CASSVDQANTGELFF. For the CDR3, the DNA is TGTGCCAGCAGCGTAGACCAGGCGAACACCGGGGAGCTGTTTTTT.